These T cell receptor beta chains were read from a single sample in a study of metastatic and nonmetastatic thyroid tumors. TCRdb ran MiXCR on the PCR reads. The sample carries nearly 25,000 clones, over 25% recorded once. The material sequenced was blood. The source of these receptors is a male donor with papillary thyroid cancer or a benign thyroid nodule (not recorded which). Some clones in this sample may be carry-over from other donors' samples. Each CDR3 is given with its conserved first and last residue. Each record gives: CDR3 DNA, CDR3 protein, clone size, D gene, V gene, J gene. D genes are given only for firm matches. A row's size may be missing; if present it is once, few, many or a size class.

CDR3 DNA: TGCAGGACCACAGGAGGCGCGACTGAAGCTTTCTTT
CDR3 protein: CRTTGGATEAFF
clone size: many
D gene: NA
V gene: TRBV20-1
J gene: TRBJ1-1

CDR3 DNA: TGTGCCAGCAGCTTAGGGGAGGGTACAGATACGCAGTATTTT
CDR3 protein: CASSLGEGTDTQYF
clone size: NA
D gene: TRBD2
V gene: TRBV7-6
J gene: TRBJ2-3

CDR3 DNA: TGTGCCAGCAGCTTTAGCAATGCCCCAAATTTT
CDR3 protein: CASSFSNAPNF
clone size: many
D gene: NA
V gene: TRBV7-2
J gene: TRBJ2-3

CDR3 DNA: TGTGCCAGCAGCCAAGAAGGTATCACCGGGGAGCTGTTTTTT
CDR3 protein: CASSQEGITGELFF
clone size: many
D gene: NA
V gene: TRBV4-2
J gene: TRBJ2-2

CDR3 DNA: TGTGCCAGCAGTTTCGGGGGGCGTGAAGCTTTCTTT
CDR3 protein: CASSFGGREAFF
clone size: many
D gene: NA
V gene: TRBV27
J gene: TRBJ1-1

CDR3 DNA: TGTGCCAGCAGTTGGGCTCTCCGGACCGGGGCCAACGTCCTGACTTTC
CDR3 protein: CASSWALRTGANVLTF
clone size: few
D gene: NA
V gene: TRBV6-2/TRBV6-3
J gene: TRBJ2-6

CDR3 DNA: TGCGCCAGCAGCTTGAGGAGCGGGGTATACAATGAGCAGTTCTTC
CDR3 protein: CASSLRSGVYNEQFF
clone size: few
D gene: TRBD2
V gene: TRBV5-1
J gene: TRBJ2-1

CDR3 DNA: TGTGCCAGCAGAATAGCGTCCGGGACAGGGGGGGGGAGCGAGCAGTACTTC
CDR3 protein: CASRIASGTGGGSEQYF
clone size: medium-sized
D gene: TRBD1
V gene: TRBV12-3/TRBV12-4
J gene: TRBJ2-7

CDR3 DNA: TGTGCCAGCAAGTCTTCGGGGGGTAGCACAGATACGCAGTATTTT
CDR3 protein: CASKSSGGSTDTQYF
clone size: once
D gene: TRBD2
V gene: TRBV11-2
J gene: TRBJ2-3

CDR3 DNA: TGTGCCAGCAGTAATACGGGCCGGGGAACCGAGCAGTACTTC
CDR3 protein: CASSNTGRGTEQYF
clone size: medium-sized
D gene: NA
V gene: TRBV6-1
J gene: TRBJ2-7

CDR3 DNA: TGCAGTGCTTCCTACGTTAGCCGTGACTCCTACAATGAGCAGTTCTTC
CDR3 protein: CSASYVSRDSYNEQFF
clone size: NA
D gene: NA
V gene: TRBV20-1
J gene: TRBJ2-1

CDR3 DNA: TGTGCCAGTAGTATCGGGCAGGGTTTTAATGAGCAGTTCTTC
CDR3 protein: CASSIGQGFNEQFF
clone size: many
D gene: NA
V gene: TRBV19
J gene: TRBJ2-1

CDR3 DNA: TGCAGTGCTCCAGCGGAAAAAGCTTTCTTT
CDR3 protein: CSAPAEKAFF
clone size: many
D gene: NA
V gene: TRBV20-1
J gene: TRBJ1-1

CDR3 DNA: TGTGCCAGCATCAAAAAACAGGGGGCGTACCAGCCCCATCATTTT
CDR3 protein: CASIKKQGAYQPHHF
clone size: few
D gene: TRBD1
V gene: TRBV28
J gene: TRBJ1-5

CDR3 DNA: TGTGCCAGCAGGACAGGGTTTGGGACTGAAGCTTTCTTT
CDR3 protein: CASRTGFGTEAFF
clone size: NA
D gene: TRBD1
V gene: TRBV2
J gene: TRBJ1-1

CDR3 DNA: TGTGCCTGCTCTGTAGTTTACGAGCAGTACTTC
CDR3 protein: CACSVVYEQYF
clone size: NA
D gene: NA
V gene: TRBV30
J gene: TRBJ2-7

CDR3 DNA: TGTGCCAGCAGCTTAGGAGGAGCTACCGGCACCGGGGAGCTGTTTTTT
CDR3 protein: CASSLGGATGTGELFF
clone size: many
D gene: NA
V gene: TRBV13
J gene: TRBJ2-2

CDR3 DNA: TGTGCCAGCAGTAGGGACAGGGGGAACAGGGCCAACGTCCTGACTTTC
CDR3 protein: CASSRDRGNRANVLTF
clone size: many
D gene: TRBD1
V gene: TRBV6-1
J gene: TRBJ2-6

CDR3 DNA: TGTGCCAGCAGTGAGGTGCCAGATACGCAGTATTTT
CDR3 protein: CASSEVPDTQYF
clone size: many
D gene: NA
V gene: TRBV6-2/TRBV6-3
J gene: TRBJ2-3

CDR3 DNA: TGTGCCAGCAGTGAAGAAGGTCCAGCCGATGAGCAGTTCTTC
CDR3 protein: CASSEEGPADEQFF
clone size: few
D gene: NA
V gene: TRBV6-1
J gene: TRBJ2-1

CDR3 DNA: TGTGCCAGCTGTTCGGCAGGGGAGCTGTTTTTT
CDR3 protein: CASCSAGELFF
clone size: NA
D gene: NA
V gene: TRBV28
J gene: TRBJ2-2

CDR3 DNA: TGTGCCAGCACCACGTATGGGGTTGGAGACACCATATATTTT
CDR3 protein: CASTTYGVGDTIYF
clone size: few
D gene: NA
V gene: TRBV28
J gene: TRBJ1-3

CDR3 DNA: TGTGCCAGCAGTGTAGCCGGGACTCGAAGCTACTACAATGAGCAGCTCTTC
CDR3 protein: CASSVAGTRSYYNEQLF
clone size: few
D gene: NA
V gene: TRBV6-1
J gene: TRBJ2-1

CDR3 DNA: TGTGCCAGCAGCTTGGTAGGCCCTGGGGGACAAGAGACCCAGTACTTC
CDR3 protein: CASSLVGPGGQETQYF
clone size: many
D gene: NA
V gene: TRBV5-8
J gene: TRBJ2-5

CDR3 DNA: TGTGCCAGCAGCCGCCTGATGGAGCGGAGCACAGATACGCGTTATTTT
CDR3 protein: CASSRLMERSTDTRYF
clone size: NA
D gene: NA
V gene: TRBV4-2
J gene: TRBJ2-3

CDR3 DNA: TGTGCCAGTGCCCCGGGACAGAATACCTACGAGCAGTACTTC
CDR3 protein: CASAPGQNTYEQYF
clone size: many
D gene: TRBD1
V gene: TRBV27
J gene: TRBJ2-7

CDR3 DNA: TGTGCCAGCAGCTTAATGGTGGCCCGGGGTGATGGCTACACATTC
CDR3 protein: CASSLMVARGDGYTF
clone size: NA
D gene: NA
V gene: TRBV7-2
J gene: TRBJ1-2

CDR3 DNA: TGTGCCAGCATCAGGAGGGGGGGACAAGAGACCCAGTACTTC
CDR3 protein: CASIRRGGQETQYF
clone size: many
D gene: NA
V gene: TRBV9
J gene: TRBJ2-5

CDR3 DNA: TGTGCCAGCAGCGTAGGACAGGGGCGTATGAACACTGAAGCTGTATTT
CDR3 protein: CASSVGQGRMNTEAVF
clone size: NA
D gene: TRBD1
V gene: TRBV11-3
J gene: TRBJ1-1

CDR3 DNA: TGTGCCAGCAGATTGGGGGGGTTGACGACTGAAGCTTTCTTT
CDR3 protein: CASRLGGLTTEAFF
clone size: NA
D gene: NA
V gene: TRBV6-1
J gene: TRBJ1-1

CDR3 DNA: TGTGCCAGCAGTTTCGGCCTATCCGGTAATCAGCCCCAGCATTTT
CDR3 protein: CASSFGLSGNQPQHF
clone size: NA
D gene: NA
V gene: TRBV27
J gene: TRBJ1-5

CDR3 DNA: TGTGCCAGCAGCGGAATAGCGGGAGGTTCCGAGCAGTACTTC
CDR3 protein: CASSGIAGGSEQYF
clone size: medium-sized
D gene: TRBD2
V gene: TRBV7-2
J gene: TRBJ2-7

CDR3 DNA: TGTGCCAGCATCGTGACTACTGGCATCGAGACCCAGTACTTC
CDR3 protein: CASIVTTGIETQYF
clone size: few
D gene: NA
V gene: TRBV9
J gene: TRBJ2-5

CDR3 DNA: TGTGCCAGCAGTGAGGACAGGGGGAATCAGCCCCAGCATTTT
CDR3 protein: CASSEDRGNQPQHF
clone size: many
D gene: TRBD1
V gene: TRBV2
J gene: TRBJ1-5

CDR3 DNA: TGTGCCAGCAGGTCGGACGAAACCTACGAGCAGTACTTC
CDR3 protein: CASRSDETYEQYF
clone size: many
D gene: NA
V gene: TRBV3-1
J gene: TRBJ2-7

CDR3 DNA: TGTGCCAGCAGCCTTCAACAGGGTTTCTCGAATTCACCCCTCCACTTT
CDR3 protein: CASSLQQGFSNSPLHF
clone size: medium-sized
D gene: NA
V gene: TRBV12-3/TRBV12-4
J gene: TRBJ1-6

CDR3 DNA: TGTGCCAGCAGTGAAGACAGTCACTATGGCTACACCTTC
CDR3 protein: CASSEDSHYGYTF
clone size: medium-sized
D gene: NA
V gene: TRBV6-1
J gene: TRBJ1-2

CDR3 DNA: TGTGCCAGCAGCCAGGGAGGGAGAAACACCATATATTTT
CDR3 protein: CASSQGGRNTIYF
clone size: few
D gene: NA
V gene: TRBV12-3/TRBV12-4
J gene: TRBJ1-3

CDR3 DNA: TGTGCCAGCAGTGTAGGGCCAGATACGCAGTATTTT
CDR3 protein: CASSVGPDTQYF
clone size: many
D gene: NA
V gene: TRBV2
J gene: TRBJ2-3

CDR3 DNA: TGTGCCAGCAGTTACTCGCCCCAGCATTTT
CDR3 protein: CASSYSPQHF
clone size: medium-sized
D gene: NA
V gene: TRBV6-5
J gene: TRBJ1-5

CDR3 DNA: TGTGCCAGCAGCTGGGGGACAGGGGCTAACGAGCAGTACTTC
CDR3 protein: CASSWGTGANEQYF
clone size: NA
D gene: TRBD1
V gene: TRBV7-9
J gene: TRBJ2-7

CDR3 DNA: TGTGCCAGTGGGGGGGCCCAGGGAGCCCCGAACACTGAAGCTTTCTTT
CDR3 protein: CASGGAQGAPNTEAFF
clone size: many
D gene: NA
V gene: TRBV19
J gene: TRBJ1-1

CDR3 DNA: TGTGCCAGTAGTACCTTGGACAGGGGAGGGTCACCCCTCCACTTT
CDR3 protein: CASSTLDRGGSPLHF
clone size: many
D gene: TRBD1
V gene: TRBV19
J gene: TRBJ1-6